These 19 T cell receptor beta chains came from one sample sequenced in a study of shared clonotypes between healthy human individuals. Generated by immunoSEQ multiplex PCR, the TCRdb table keeps only in-frame clones and is missing some. The data hold some 360,000 clones, with around 79% observed a single time. The sequencing sample was made of memory CD4+ T cells sorted from blood. Sample subset: CD45RA-negative fraction. These receptors all come from a man between 25 and 39 years old in good health.

The V gene is TRBV2, the J gene TRBJ2-4, with D perhaps matching TRBD1 or TRBD2 (5 bases each). This CDR3 is built from 16 residues. The V gene lost 4 bases and the J gene lost 6 bases, with 19 bases spanning the gap. Germline V gene data show CDR1 as SNHLY and CDR2 as FYNNEI. CDR3 sequence (DNA): TGTGCCAGCAGTGGACCGGGACCTTATCCGGGAAACATTCAGTACTTC. The encoded protein is CASSGPGPYPGNIQYF. Supplemented by reference TRBV2 and TRBJ2-4, the full variable domain reads EPEVTQTPSHQVTQMGQEVILRCVPISNHLYFYWYRQILGQKVEFLVSFYNNEISEKSEIFDDQFSVERPDGSNFTLKIRSTKLEDSAMYFCASSGPGPYPGNIQYFGAGTRLSVL.

The V call is TRBV5-1, the J call TRBJ2-3; a weak D match, TRBD2 (5 bases). Trimming removed 1 base from V and 0 bases from J, with 9 bases in between. CDR1 SGHRS and CDR2 YFSETQ come from the germline V gene. This CDR3 contains 15 residues. The CDR3: CASSLKGGSTDTQYF. CDR3 coding DNA: TGCGCCAGCAGCTTGAAGGGCGGGAGCACAGATACGCAGTATTTT.

This clone has only a few counts. V usage is TRBV9 and J usage is TRBJ2-2; D perhaps matches TRBD1 (6 bases). V was clipped by 0 bases and J by 5 bases, with 20 bases between them. The CDR3 loop spans 18 amino acids. Germline assignment: CDR1 SGDLS and CDR2 YYNGEE. The CDR3 reads CASSVAPGAAVSTGELFF. The CDR3 DNA sequence: TGTGCCAGCAGCGTAGCCCCAGGGGCCGCCGTTTCAACCGGGGAGCTGTTTTTT.

The chain recombines TRBV6-5 with TRBJ1-2; 10 nucleotides match TRBD1. This CDR3 is built from 15 residues. The germline V gene encodes CDR1 MNHEY and CDR2 SVGAGI. The ends lost 4 bases at V and 4 bases at J; junction bases unmatched: 6. In nucleotides, the CDR3 is TGTGCCAGCAGTTTGCGGACAGGGGGTAGCTATGGCTACACCTTC. It specifies CASSLRTGGSYGYTF.

This chain joins TRBV5-3 and TRBJ2-7; 7 nucleotides line up with TRBD2. TRBV5-3 is labeled an ORF, and its function is uncertain. The CDR3 is 15 residues long. The junction had 8 bases not matched to a gene; V was cut back by 3 bases and J by 2 bases. The CDR3 loop reads CARSCPAGWTYEQYF. DNA of the CDR3: TGTGCCAGAAGCTGCCCAGCGGGATGGACCTACGAGCAGTACTTC.

This clone was recorded a few times. J is TRBJ2-3 and V is TRBV7-2; 11 bases align to TRBD2. This CDR3 region has 15 residues. With 6 bases clipped from V and 8 bases from J, the junction kept 10 bases outside the gene matches. The germline V gene encodes CDR1 SGHTA and CDR2 FQGNSA. In DNA form, the CDR3 reads TGTGCCAGCAGGTTTGCACTAGCGGGAGCCTCTACGCAGTATTTT. Its translation: CASRFALAGASTQYF.

The chain joins TRBV9 to TRBJ1-5; D not certain. Per the germline V gene, CDR1 is SGDLS and CDR2 is YYNGEE. CDR3 size: 15 residues. V lost 4 bases, J lost 5 bases, and 16 bases lay in between. This chain's CDR3 is CASSPRGSLDQPQHF. DNA of the CDR3: TGTGCCAGCAGCCCAAGAGGTAGTCTGGATCAGCCCCAGCATTTT.

Turning to this clone: This may be a read error: a much more frequent sequence differs by one nucleotide. The chain couples TRBV7-2 to TRBJ1-1; D is perhaps TRBD1 (5 bases). Germline V gene sequence: CDR1 SGHTA, CDR2 FQGNSA. This CDR3 contains 14 residues. CDR3 in amino acids: CAGSLDMPGEQAFF. CDR3 bases: TGTGCCGGCAGCTTAGATATGCCGGGGGAACAAGCTTTCTTT.

This clone was counted a few times. The J gene is TRBJ2-3, the V gene TRBV10-3; D is undetermined. Germline V lookup: CDR1 ENHRY, CDR2 SYGVKD. The ends were cut back, 9 bases at V and 2 bases at J, with 6 bases in the middle. The CDR3 sequence is 11 residues long. CDR3 in DNA: TGTGCCATAGAAATCACAGATACGCAGTATTTT. Translated: CAIEITDTQYF.

This clone was observed a single time. This CDR3 reads CASGTSGPKGTDTQYF. DNA of the CDR3: TGTGCCAGCGGGACTAGCGGTCCTAAAGGCACAGATACGCAGTATTTT. The chain carries TRBV5-4 and TRBJ2-3; 11 nucleotides line up with TRBD2. Germline V lookup: CDR1 SGHNT, CDR2 YYREEE (reference sequence). This CDR3 is built from 16 residues. V dropped 7 bases and J dropped 1; count of bases not matched to a gene: 8.

V usage is TRBV5-1 and J usage is TRBJ2-5; TRBD2 is a possible D gene (5 bases). Germline V gives CDR1 SGHRS, CDR2 YFSETQ. The CDR3 sequence is 15 residues long. With 2 bases removed from V and 5 bases from J, the gap between germline ends came to 16 bases. Here the CDR3 DNA reads TGCGCCAGCAGCTTCTCTAGCTCCGAAAAGGAGACCCAGTACTTC. Its translation: CASSFSSSEKETQYF.

This clone came up once. The chain joins TRBV7-2 to TRBJ1-5; D remains unclear. Trimming took 3 bases from V and 2 from J, leaving 8 bases between them. The CDR3 sequence is 14 residues long. The germline CDR1 and CDR2 sequences are SGHTA and FQGNSA. The CDR3 spells CASSFTGGNQPQHF. In nucleotides, the CDR3 is TGTGCCAGCAGCTTTACGGGAGGCAATCAGCCCCAGCATTTT.

CDR3 sequence (DNA): TGCGCCAGCAGCGCCGAAATTATGGGGGGCGGCGGGGAGCTGTTTTTT. Amino acid sequence: CASSAEIMGGGGELFF. J is TRBJ2-2 and V is TRBV5-1; possibly TRBD1 or TRBD2 for D (6 bases each). The CDR3 has 16 residues. V shed 4 bases and J shed 7 bases, with 20 bases lying between them. CDR1 and CDR2 (germline): SGHRS, YFSETQ.

This clone was counted once. V is TRBV13 and J is TRBJ2-1; 8 positions match TRBD1. The junction had 7 bases not matched to a gene; V was cut back by 6 bases and J by 9 bases. Germline CDR1 and CDR2: PRHDT and FYEKMQ (reference sequence). The CDR3 extends over 13 amino acids. The CDR3 here is CASRTGTGFEQFF. DNA for the CDR3: TGTGCCAGCAGAACCGGGACAGGATTTGAGCAGTTCTTC.

Regarding this clone: A read error may account for a junction end that differs from germline. Other DNA sequences of this sample code for an identical CDR3. The V and J genes are TRBV28 and TRBJ2-7, with 9 bases that match TRBD2. This CDR3 is built from 13 residues. Germline V gene lookup returns CDR1 MDHEN and CDR2 SYDVKM. The CDR3 sequence is CASGAGGLNEQYF. DNA of the CDR3: TGCGCCTCGGGGGCGGGAGGGCTCAACGAGCAGTACTTC.

This clone was counted a single time. The chain is built from TRBV21-1 and TRBJ2-3; the table's D call, TRBD2, was not checked against the DNA. TRBV21-1 is tagged as a pseudogene. The CDR3 has 16 amino acids. This CDR3 is CASSKEGIVQTDTQYF. The CDR3 DNA sequence: TGTGCCAGCAGCAAGGAGGGTATCGTCCAGACAGATACGCAGTATTTT.

This chain uses TRBV10-2 with TRBJ1-2; 8 nucleotides align to TRBD1. This CDR3 is built from 14 residues. Germline CDR1 WSHSY, CDR2 SAAADI. V lost 6 bases to trimming and J lost 3 bases; unmatched junction nucleotides: 6. The CDR3 DNA reads TGCGCCAGCAGGGACAGGGCTTGGGACTATGGCTACACCTTC. Its protein product is CASRDRAWDYGYTF.

In its sample, this clone was seen many times. This chain uses TRBV5-8 with TRBJ2-2; maybe TRBD1 (5 bases). The length of the CDR3 is 16 residues. Trimming took 2 bases from V and 5 from J, leaving 16 bases between them. Germline loops: CDR1 SGHTS, CDR2 YDEGEE. The CDR3 reads CASSFFVGAGTGELFF. As DNA, the CDR3 is TGTGCCAGCAGCTTCTTCGTAGGGGCAGGGACCGGGGAGCTGTTTTTT.

This clone occurred many times. V is TRBV18 and J is TRBJ2-7; 8 bases agree with TRBD2. The germline V gene encodes CDR1 KGHSH and CDR2 LQKENI. V shed 2 bases and J 5 bases; nucleotides not matched to a gene: 5. CDR3 length equals 14 residues. The CDR3 nucleotides read TGTGCCAGCTCACCAATCGGGAGGGCCCACGAGCAGTACTTC. This codes for CASSPIGRAHEQYF.